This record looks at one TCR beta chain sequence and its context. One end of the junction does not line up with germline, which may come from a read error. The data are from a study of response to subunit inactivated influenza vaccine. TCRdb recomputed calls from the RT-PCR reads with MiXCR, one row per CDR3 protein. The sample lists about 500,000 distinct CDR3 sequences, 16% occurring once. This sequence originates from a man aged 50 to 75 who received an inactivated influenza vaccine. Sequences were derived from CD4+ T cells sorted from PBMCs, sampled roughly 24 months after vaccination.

The CDR3 loop reads CASCFFRGLYNEQFF. CDR3 in DNA: TGTGCCAGCTGCTTCTTCAGGGGGCTCTACAATGAGCAGTTCTTC. The chain links TRBV5-6 to TRBJ2-1; 8 positions agree with TRBD1. CDR3 length: 15 residues. CDR1 is SGHDT and CDR2 is YYEEEE in the germline V gene.